A selection of T cell receptor beta chains follows, all from one sample in a study of blood T cell repertoires in COVID-19. Only in-frame clones appear in the TCRdb table, and some are missing; sequencing was by immunoSEQ multiplex PCR. The sample contains 110,000 or so clones, over 75% of which appear only once. Sequencing was performed on peripheral blood. The receptors stem from a woman between 65 and 79 years old who had recovered from COVID-19. Both conserved end residues are part of each CDR3. Fields, in order: clone size, D gene, V gene, J gene, CDR3 DNA, CDR3 protein. The D gene is left open where the match is weak. Rows give clone size only sometimes, using once, few, many, or a class for an expanded clone.

NA	NA	TRBV9	TRBJ2-7	TGTGCCAGCAGCGCGACAGGATATTCCTACGAGCAGTACTTC	CASSATGYSYEQYF
NA	NA	TRBV28	TRBJ2-4	TGTGCCAGCAGTATCCCAGGGGGGGCCAAAAACATTCAGTACTTC	CASSIPGGAKNIQYF
few	TRBD2	TRBV7-3	TRBJ2-1	TGTGCCAGCAGCTTAACCCCAGCGGGAGGTTCCTACAATGAGCAGTTCTTC	CASSLTPAGGSYNEQFF
NA	NA	TRBV2	TRBJ1-5	TGTGCCAGCAGTGGCGGTTGGCCCCAGCATTTT	CASSGGWPQHF
NA	NA	TRBV9	TRBJ1-2	TGTGCCAGCAGCGTAGGAGTACTACCTTATGGCTACACCTTC	CASSVGVLPYGYTF
NA	TRBD2	TRBV9	TRBJ2-5	TGTGCCAGCAGCGTAGGGGGAATTGGACTAGCGGAAGAGACCCAGTACTTC	CASSVGGIGLAEETQYF
NA	NA	TRBV5-6	TRBJ1-1	TGTGCCAGCAGCTTGTCAGGGGATGGTGAAGCTTTCTTT	CASSLSGDGEAFF
NA	NA	TRBV19	TRBJ2-1	TGTGCCAGTAGTCGTTTAATGCGGGGAGGTAATGAGCAGTTCTTC	CASSRLMRGGNEQFF
NA	NA	TRBV7-2	TRBJ2-6	TGTGCCAGCAGCCCCGGACAGCGCTCTGGGGCCAACGTCCTGACTTTC	CASSPGQRSGANVLTF
once	TRBD2	TRBV12-5	TRBJ2-1	TGTGCTAGTGCAAGGGGGACTAGCGGGTACAATGAGCAGTTCTTC	CASARGTSGYNEQFF
few	NA	TRBV19	TRBJ1-5	TGTGCCAGTAGTCCAGGGGTTAGCAATCAGCCCCAGCATTTT	CASSPGVSNQPQHF
NA	NA	TRBV28	TRBJ2-7	TGTGCCAGCAGCCGATTGACGCTCGCGGCTTACTACGAGCAGTACTTC	CASSRLTLAAYYEQYF
NA	NA	TRBV5-1	TRBJ2-2	TGCGCCAGCAGCAGATCAGGATCCGGGGAGCTGTTTTTT	CASSRSGSGELFF
NA	TRBD1	TRBV30	TRBJ2-5	TGTGCCTGGACCGTAGGGGGCGCGGAGACCCAGTACTTC	CAWTVGGAETQYF
NA	NA	TRBV5-4	TRBJ1-5	TGTGCCAGCAGCGCAAGGGGAAGCAATCAGCCCCAGCATTTT	CASSARGSNQPQHF
NA	NA	TRBV5-5	TRBJ1-4	TGTGCCAGCAGCTTGGGGCGGGGTAATGAAAAACTGTTTTTT	CASSLGRGNEKLFF
NA	TRBD2	TRBV6-4	TRBJ2-1	TGTGCCAGCATTCGAACCGGGACTAGCGGGAAGTTCTTC	CASIRTGTSGKFF
NA	TRBD1	TRBV7-9	TRBJ2-3	TGTGCCAGCGGTTTGCCCAGGGGGAGCACAGATACGCAGTATTTT	CASGLPRGSTDTQYF
NA	NA	TRBV9	TRBJ2-2	TGTGCCAGCAGCCCAGACCCGACAGCAGCGACCACCGGGGAGCTGTTTTTT	CASSPDPTAATTGELFF
NA	NA	TRBV20-1	TRBJ2-7	TGCAGTGCTAGTAATGGACTTCGCTCCTACGAGCAGTACTTC	CSASNGLRSYEQYF
NA	NA	TRBV5-1	TRBJ2-5	TGCGCCAGCTCCCCGGGGACTCGTGTAGGAGAGACCCAGTACTTC	CASSPGTRVGETQYF
once	NA	TRBV18	TRBJ2-3	TGTGCCAGCTCACGGGCTACCAGCACAGATACGCAGTATTTT	CASSRATSTDTQYF
NA	TRBD2	TRBV6-1	TRBJ2-1	TGTGCCAGCAGGGATCCAGCGGGGGGGCCTGAGCAGTTCTTC	CASRDPAGGPEQFF
NA	TRBD1	TRBV28	TRBJ1-2	TGTGCCAGCAGTTTAACAGGGGGCGACTATGGCTACACCTTC	CASSLTGGDYGYTF
NA	NA	TRBV28	TRBJ1-2	TGTGCCAGCAGTTTAGGCGGCAGGGCGGGGTATGGCTACACCTTC	CASSLGGRAGYGYTF
NA	TRBD1	TRBV7-2	TRBJ1-6	TGTGCCAGCAGCTTCAGCCCCAGGACAGGATATAATTCACCCCTCCACTTT	CASSFSPRTGYNSPLHF
NA	TRBD2	TRBV28	TRBJ2-1	TGTGCCAGCAGTTTAGAGGGAGGGGACTACAATGAGCAGTTCTTC	CASSLEGGDYNEQFF
NA	NA	TRBV15	TRBJ1-1	TGTGCCACCAGCAGAGATGGGGGCCTCATGAACACTGAAGCTTTCTTT	CATSRDGGLMNTEAFF
NA	NA	TRBV27	TRBJ1-1	TGTGCCAGCAGTTTCGGGGGGAACACTGAAGCTTTCTTT	CASSFGGNTEAFF